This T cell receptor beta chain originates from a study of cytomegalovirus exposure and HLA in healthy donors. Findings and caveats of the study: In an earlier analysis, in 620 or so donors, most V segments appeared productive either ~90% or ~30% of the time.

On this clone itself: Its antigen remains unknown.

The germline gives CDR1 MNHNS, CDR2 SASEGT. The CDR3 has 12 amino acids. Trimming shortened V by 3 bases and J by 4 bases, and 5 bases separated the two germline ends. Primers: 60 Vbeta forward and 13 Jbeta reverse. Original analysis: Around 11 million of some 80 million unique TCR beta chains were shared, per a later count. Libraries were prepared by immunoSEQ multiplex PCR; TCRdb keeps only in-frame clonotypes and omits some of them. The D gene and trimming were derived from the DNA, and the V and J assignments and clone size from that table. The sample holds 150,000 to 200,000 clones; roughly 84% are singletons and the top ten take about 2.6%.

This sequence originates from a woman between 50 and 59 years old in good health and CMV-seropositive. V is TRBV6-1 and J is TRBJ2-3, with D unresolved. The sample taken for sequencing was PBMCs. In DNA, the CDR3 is TGTGCCAGCAGTGATCGGGCAGATACGCAGTATTTT. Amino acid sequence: CASSDRADTQYF.